This T cell receptor beta chain is from a study of shared clonotypes between healthy human individuals. The V gene end was trimmed by 6 bases and the J gene end by 10 bases; junction bases not matched to a gene: 3. Germline assignment: CDR1 DFQATT and CDR2 SNEGSKA (reference sequence). There are 10 residues in the CDR3. In the source study's methods: Because ImmunoSEQ provided only junction sequences with no quality scores, the filtering differed. TCRdb's table, derived via immunoSEQ multiplex PCR, lists solely in-frame clones and lacks some. The DNA gave D and trimming, while V, J and clone size come from that table. The sample holds around 1,000,000 clones, 70% to 80% seen once.

The specimen was memory CD4+ T cells from PBMCs. Subset defined: CD45RA-negative fraction. V usage is TRBV20-1 and J usage is TRBJ2-1; TRBD2 agrees at 7 bases. The clonotype was recovered from a man between 18 and 35 years old in good health. Some clones in this sample may be carry-over from other donors' samples. This chain's CDR3 is CSANSGEQFF. The CDR3 DNA is TGCAGTGCAAATAGCGGGGAGCAGTTCTTC.